This T cell receptor beta chain derives from a study of HIV-infected patients and healthy controls. Points from the study as a whole: HIV-infected patients shared fewer CDR3 sequences between individuals than healthy controls. CMV-associated CDR3s mostly grew nonsignificantly during therapy, while HIV-associated CDR3s declined significantly.

All unsorted peripheral T cells were captured because whole blood was used without fractionation. About 450 ng RNA was reverse transcribed with alpha and beta constant-region primers. Each of the alpha and beta chains got its own library through chain-specific third strand synthesis with indices. Ligation attached cDNA to a 5' RACE adapter that carried a random hexamer and SP2 site. A roughly 21-cycle PCR with P5s and P7 primers followed a short adapter-adding first PCR. One entry per CDR3 protein results from TCRdb running MiXCR on the 5' RACE reads. The sample lists roughly 20,000 distinct CDR3 sequences, roughly 9.5% seen once, with 6.5% in the top ten. Turning to this clonotype: Its matching antigen is unknown.

The sequenced sample was blood. The TCR originated in an adult in good health.

CDR3 coding DNA: TGTGCCAGCACCCGCGGGGGAACCGGGGAGCTGTTTTTT. This translates into CASTRGGTGELFF. The chain joins TRBV7-2 to TRBJ2-2, with 7 bases that match TRBD2. V was clipped by 7 bases and J by 5 bases; unmatched bases: 4. The germline CDR1 and CDR2 sequences are SGHTA and FQGNSA. The CDR3 is 13 amino acids.